The rows below give T cell receptor beta chains drawn from one sample of a study of blood T cell repertoires in COVID-19. Profiling relied on immunoSEQ multiplex PCR, and the TCRdb table lists in-frame clones only, not all of them. The sample carries 200,000 to 300,000 clones, 84% recorded once. Sequenced sample: peripheral blood. The receptors shown here come from a man aged 40-55 years who had recovered from COVID-19. Both conserved end residues are part of each CDR3. A D gene is named only where the DNA matches it firmly. Only part of the rows carry a size: once, few, many, or a class if the clone is expanded.

d_gene | j_gene | v_gene | abundance | CDR3nt | CDR3aa
NA | TRBJ1-4 | TRBV6-5 | once | TGTGCCAGCAGTTACGCTTCCCGGGCTAATGAAAAACTGTTTTTT | CASSYASRANEKLFF
TRBD2 | TRBJ2-2 | TRBV10-1 | NA | TGCGCCAGCAGTCAAAGCGGGGTGACCGGGGAGCTGTTTTTT | CASSQSGVTGELFF
NA | TRBJ2-1 | TRBV6-6 | NA | TGTGCCAGCAGTTACTCGAGGGGGAAATACAATGAGCAGTTCTTC | CASSYSRGKYNEQFF
TRBD2 | TRBJ2-2 | TRBV5-4 | NA | TGTGCCAGCAAGAAATACCGAGGGACTAGCGGGAGCGCCGGTGGCGGGGAGCTGTTTTTT | CASKKYRGTSGSAGGGELFF
TRBD2 | TRBJ2-7 | TRBV19 | NA | TGTGCCAGTAGTATCCGGGTGGCGGGAGGGCCCCGCGAGCAGTACTTC | CASSIRVAGGPREQYF
NA | TRBJ1-1 | TRBV9 | NA | TGTGCCAGCAGCGTAATCTCGGACACTGAAGCTTTCTTT | CASSVISDTEAFF
TRBD2 | TRBJ2-5 | TRBV19 | NA | TGTGCCAGTAGTATCGGGGGGCAAGAGACCCAGTACTTC | CASSIGGQETQYF
NA | TRBJ2-2 | TRBV9 | once | TGTGCCAGCAGCGACGAAGGGGGACCCGGGGAGCTGTTTTTT | CASSDEGGPGELFF
NA | TRBJ2-7 | TRBV21-1 | NA | TGTGCCAGCAGCAAAGCAGGACACTCAGACGAGCAGTACTTC | CASSKAGHSDEQYF
NA | TRBJ2-5 | TRBV7-2 | once | TGTGCCAGCAGCTTAGGAGGCGGGCGGCTAGAGACCCAGTACTTC | CASSLGGGRLETQYF
TRBD1 | TRBJ2-6 | TRBV23-1 | NA | TGCGCCAGCAGTCACCTCTCGGAGGGACAGGGGGCGTATGGGGCCAACGTCCTGACTTTC | CASSHLSEGQGAYGANVLTF
NA | TRBJ1-1 | TRBV10-1 | NA | TGCGCCAGCAGTGAGAAAGAGTCAATCTATTACACTGAAGCTTTCTTT | CASSEKESIYYTEAFF
NA | TRBJ1-2 | TRBV15 | NA | TGTGCCACCAGCAGAGGTGTAGGGGGTGGCTACACCTTC | CATSRGVGGGYTF